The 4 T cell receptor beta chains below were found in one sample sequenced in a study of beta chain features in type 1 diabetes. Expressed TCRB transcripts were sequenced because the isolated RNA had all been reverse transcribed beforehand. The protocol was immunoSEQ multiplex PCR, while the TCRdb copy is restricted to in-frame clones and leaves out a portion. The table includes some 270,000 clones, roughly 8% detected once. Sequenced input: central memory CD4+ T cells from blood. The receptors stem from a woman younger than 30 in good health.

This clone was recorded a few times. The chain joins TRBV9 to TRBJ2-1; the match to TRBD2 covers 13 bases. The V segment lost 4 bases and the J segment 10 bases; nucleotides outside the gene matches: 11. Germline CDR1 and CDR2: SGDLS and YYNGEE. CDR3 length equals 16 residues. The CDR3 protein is CASSPRLAGGGGEQFF. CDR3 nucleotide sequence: TGTGCCAGCAGCCCTCGACTAGCGGGAGGCGGGGGGGAGCAGTTCTTC. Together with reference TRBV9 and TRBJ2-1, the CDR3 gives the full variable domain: DSGVTQTPKHLITATGQRVTLRCSPRSGDLSVYWYQQSLDQGLQFLIQYYNGEERAKGNILERFSAQQFPDLHSELNLSSLELGDSALYFCASSPRLAGGGGEQFFGPGTRLTVL.

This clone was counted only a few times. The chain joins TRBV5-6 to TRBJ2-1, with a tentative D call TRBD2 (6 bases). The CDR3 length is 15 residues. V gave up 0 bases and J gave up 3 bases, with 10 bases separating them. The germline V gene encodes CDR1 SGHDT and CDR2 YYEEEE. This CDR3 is CASSLGGLVYNEQFF. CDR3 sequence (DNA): TGTGCCAGCAGCTTGGGGGGACTGGTCTACAATGAGCAGTTCTTC. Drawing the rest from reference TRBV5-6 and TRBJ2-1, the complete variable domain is DAGVTQSPTHLIKTRGQQVTLRCSPKSGHDTVSWYQQALGQGPQFIFQYYEEEERQRGNFPDRFSGHQFPNYSSELNVNALLLGDSALYLCASSLGGLVYNEQFFGPGTRLTVL.

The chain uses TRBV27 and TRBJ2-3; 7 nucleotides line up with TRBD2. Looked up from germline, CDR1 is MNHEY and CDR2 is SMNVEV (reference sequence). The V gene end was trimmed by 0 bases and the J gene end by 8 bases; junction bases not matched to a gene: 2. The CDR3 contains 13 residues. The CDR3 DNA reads TGTGCCAGCAGTTTATCAGCGGGGAGTACGCAGTATTTT. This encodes CASSLSAGSTQYF.

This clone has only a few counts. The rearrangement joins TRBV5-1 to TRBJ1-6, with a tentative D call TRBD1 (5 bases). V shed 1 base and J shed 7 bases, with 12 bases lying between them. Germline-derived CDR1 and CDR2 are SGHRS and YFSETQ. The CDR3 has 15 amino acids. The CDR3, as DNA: TGCGCCAGCAGCTTGTCAGGGAGTAAGAATTCACCCCTCCACTTT. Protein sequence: CASSLSGSKNSPLHF.